This T cell receptor (beta chain) was captured in a study of PD-L1 blockade in urothelial cancer. Study in general: The number of prior chemotherapy regimens per patient was 0 to 3. Peripheral blood specimens exhibited a median yield of 141,255 T cells. Once treatment had started, blood was analyzed at 3 weeks (second dose) and again at 6 weeks.

Time point given: pretreatment peripheral blood. Sample numbers ranged from 1 to 8 per patient, encompassing pretreatment and on-treatment collections. The CDR3 is 15 amino acids. Germline loops: CDR1 SGHDN, CDR2 FVKESK. Losses at the gene ends were 1 base for V and 0 bases for J; bases not matched to a gene: 2. Repertoires were generated with immunoSEQ multiplex PCR, while TCRdb's copy carries only in-frame clones and drops some. The repertoire has about 72,000 clones, 90% of them found once; the top ten carry 4.5% to 5%. The sequences come from PBMCs, collected around atezolizumab (anti-PD-L1) treatment. The chain has TRBV14 and TRBJ2-5, with 7 bases lining up with TRBD1. The clonotype originates from a man aged 70-80 years with urothelial cancer. The DNA of the CDR3 is TGTGCCAGCAGCCAAGGGGGACAGAACCAAGAGACCCAGTACTTC. Its translation is CASSQGGQNQETQYF.